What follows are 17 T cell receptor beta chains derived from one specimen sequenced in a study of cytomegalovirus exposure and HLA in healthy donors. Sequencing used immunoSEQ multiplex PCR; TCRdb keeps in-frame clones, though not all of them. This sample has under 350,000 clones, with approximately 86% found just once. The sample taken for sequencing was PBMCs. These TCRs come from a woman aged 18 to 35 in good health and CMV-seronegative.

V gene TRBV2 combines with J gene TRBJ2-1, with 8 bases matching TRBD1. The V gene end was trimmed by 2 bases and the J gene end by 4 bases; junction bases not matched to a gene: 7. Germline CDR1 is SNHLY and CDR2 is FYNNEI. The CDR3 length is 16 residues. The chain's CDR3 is CASSESPTGAYNEQFF. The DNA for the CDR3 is TGTGCCAGCAGTGAATCCCCGACAGGGGCTTACAATGAGCAGTTCTTC.

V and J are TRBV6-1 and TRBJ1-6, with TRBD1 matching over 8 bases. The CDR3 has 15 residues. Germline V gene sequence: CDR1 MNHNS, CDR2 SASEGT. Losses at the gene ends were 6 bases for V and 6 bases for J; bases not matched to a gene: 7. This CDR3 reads CASRDQGARNSPLHF. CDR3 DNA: TGTGCCAGCAGAGACCAGGGGGCGCGTAATTCACCCCTCCACTTT.

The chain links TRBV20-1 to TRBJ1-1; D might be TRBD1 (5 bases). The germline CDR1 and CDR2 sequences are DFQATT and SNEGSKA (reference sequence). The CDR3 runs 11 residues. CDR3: CSSPGVAEAFF. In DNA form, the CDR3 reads TGCAGCTCCCCGGGGGTCGCTGAAGCTTTCTTT.

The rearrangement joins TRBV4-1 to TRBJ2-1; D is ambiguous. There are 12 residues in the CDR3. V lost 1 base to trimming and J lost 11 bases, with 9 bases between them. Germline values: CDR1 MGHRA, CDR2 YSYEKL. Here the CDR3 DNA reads TGCGCCAGCAGCCAAGGGCCCCACCAGCAGTTCTTC. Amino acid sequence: CASSQGPHQQFF.

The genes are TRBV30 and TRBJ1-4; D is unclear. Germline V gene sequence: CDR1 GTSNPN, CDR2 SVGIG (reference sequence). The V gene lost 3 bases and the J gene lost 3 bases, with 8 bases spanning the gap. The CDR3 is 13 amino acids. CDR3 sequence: CAWRAGPNEKLFF. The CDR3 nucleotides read TGTGCCTGGAGGGCTGGGCCTAATGAAAAACTGTTTTTT.

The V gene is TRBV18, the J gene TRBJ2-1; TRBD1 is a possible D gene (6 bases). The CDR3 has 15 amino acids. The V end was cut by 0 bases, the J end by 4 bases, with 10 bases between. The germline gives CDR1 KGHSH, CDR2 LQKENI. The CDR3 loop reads CASSPPAGVYNEQFF. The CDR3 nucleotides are TGTGCCAGCTCACCACCGGCAGGGGTATACAATGAGCAGTTCTTC.

CDR3 nucleotides: TGCGCCAGCAGCCAGGACACGACCGCCTTGGACTATGGCTACACCTTC. Translating it yields CASSQDTTALDYGYTF. V and J are TRBV4-1 and TRBJ1-2, with a possible D match to TRBD1 (5 bases). Germline V gives CDR1 MGHRA, CDR2 YSYEKL. The CDR3 extends over 16 amino acids. The V and J ends lost 3 bases and 3 bases respectively, with 17 bases between them.

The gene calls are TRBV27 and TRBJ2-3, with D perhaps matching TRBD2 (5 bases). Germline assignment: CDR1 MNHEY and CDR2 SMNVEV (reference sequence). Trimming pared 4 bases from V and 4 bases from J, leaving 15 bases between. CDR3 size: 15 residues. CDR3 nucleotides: TGTGCCAGCAGTTCCCTACCCCGGGGATCAGATACGCAGTATTTT. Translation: CASSSLPRGSDTQYF.

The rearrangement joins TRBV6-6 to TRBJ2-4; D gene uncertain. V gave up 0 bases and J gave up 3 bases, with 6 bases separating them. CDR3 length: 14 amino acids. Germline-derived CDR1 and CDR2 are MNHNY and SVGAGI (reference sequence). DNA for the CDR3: TGTGCCAGCAGTTACTCCGCGGTCAAAAACATTCAGTACTTC. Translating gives CASSYSAVKNIQYF.

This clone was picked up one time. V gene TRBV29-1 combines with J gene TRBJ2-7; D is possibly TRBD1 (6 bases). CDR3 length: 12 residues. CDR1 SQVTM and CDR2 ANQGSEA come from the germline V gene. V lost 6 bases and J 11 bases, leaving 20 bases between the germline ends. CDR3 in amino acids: CSVEPGHGEEYF. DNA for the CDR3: TGCAGCGTGGAGCCGGGACACGGTGAGGAGTACTTC.

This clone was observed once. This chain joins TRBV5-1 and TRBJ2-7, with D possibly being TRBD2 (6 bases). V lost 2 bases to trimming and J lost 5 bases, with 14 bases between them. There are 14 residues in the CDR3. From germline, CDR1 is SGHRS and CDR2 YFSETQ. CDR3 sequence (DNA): TGCGCCAGCAGCTTAGACCAGGGAGGCCACGAGCAGTACTTC. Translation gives CASSLDQGGHEQYF.

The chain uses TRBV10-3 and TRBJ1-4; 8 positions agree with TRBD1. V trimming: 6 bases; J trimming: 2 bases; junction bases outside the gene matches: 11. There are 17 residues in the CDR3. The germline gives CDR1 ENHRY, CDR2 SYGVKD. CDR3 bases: TGTGCCATCAGCCAGGTCGGGACAGGCTCTACTAATGAAAAACTGTTTTTT. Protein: CAISQVGTGSTNEKLFF.

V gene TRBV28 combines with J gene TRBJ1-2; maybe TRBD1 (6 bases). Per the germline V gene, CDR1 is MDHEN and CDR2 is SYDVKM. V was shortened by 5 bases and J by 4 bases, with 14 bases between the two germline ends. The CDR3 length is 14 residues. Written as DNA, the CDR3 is TGTGCCAGCAGTCCGCTACAGGGTACCTATGGCTACACCTTC. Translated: CASSPLQGTYGYTF.

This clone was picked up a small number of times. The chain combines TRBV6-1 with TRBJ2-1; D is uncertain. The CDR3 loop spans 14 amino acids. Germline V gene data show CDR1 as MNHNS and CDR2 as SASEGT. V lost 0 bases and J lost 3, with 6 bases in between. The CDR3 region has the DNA TGTGCCAGCAGTGAAGCTCAAATCTACAATGAGCAGTTCTTC. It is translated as CASSEAQIYNEQFF.

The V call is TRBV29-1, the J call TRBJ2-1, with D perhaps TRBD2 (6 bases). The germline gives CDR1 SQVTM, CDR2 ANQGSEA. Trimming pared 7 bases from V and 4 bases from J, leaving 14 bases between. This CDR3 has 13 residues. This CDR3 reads CSARGSEYNEQFF. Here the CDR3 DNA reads TGCAGCGCCCGGGGGTCCGAGTACAATGAGCAGTTCTTC.

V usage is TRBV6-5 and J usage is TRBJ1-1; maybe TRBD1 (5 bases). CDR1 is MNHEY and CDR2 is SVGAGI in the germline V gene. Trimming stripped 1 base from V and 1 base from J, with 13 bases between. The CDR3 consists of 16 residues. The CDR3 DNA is TGTGCCAGCAGTTACTTGGACCAGGGAACGAACACTGAAGCTTTCTTT. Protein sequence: CASSYLDQGTNTEAFF.

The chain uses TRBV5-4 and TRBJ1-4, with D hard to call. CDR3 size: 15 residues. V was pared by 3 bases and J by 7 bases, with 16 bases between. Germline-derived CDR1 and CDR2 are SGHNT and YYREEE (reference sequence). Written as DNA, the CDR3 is TGTGCCAGCAGCTATGCGGGTCCTCGGGGTGAAAAACTGTTTTTT. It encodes CASSYAGPRGEKLFF.